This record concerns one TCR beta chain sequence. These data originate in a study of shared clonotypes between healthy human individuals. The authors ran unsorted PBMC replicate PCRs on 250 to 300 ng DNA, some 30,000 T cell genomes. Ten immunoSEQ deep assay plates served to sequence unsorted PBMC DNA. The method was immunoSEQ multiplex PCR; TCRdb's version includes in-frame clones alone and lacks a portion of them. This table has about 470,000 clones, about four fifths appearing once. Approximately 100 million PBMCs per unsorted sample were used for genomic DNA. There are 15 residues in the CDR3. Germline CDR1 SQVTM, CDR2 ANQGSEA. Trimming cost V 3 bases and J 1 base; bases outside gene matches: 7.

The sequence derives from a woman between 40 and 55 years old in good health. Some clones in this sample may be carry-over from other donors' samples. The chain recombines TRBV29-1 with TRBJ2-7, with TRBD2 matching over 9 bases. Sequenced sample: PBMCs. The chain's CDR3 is CSVDLWTSESYEQYF. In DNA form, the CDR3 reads TGCAGCGTTGACCTTTGGACTAGCGAATCCTACGAGCAGTACTTC.